The entry that follows covers one T cell receptor beta chain sequence. The antigen is not known. The table came from immunoSEQ multiplex PCR; TCRdb's copy has only in-frame clones and leaves some out. This table holds tens of thousands of clones, about 80% found once. This specimen belongs to a study of OX40 agonist ivuxolimab in advanced cancers. The V gene lost 0 bases and the J gene lost 0 bases, with 8 bases spanning the gap. The CDR3 is 15 amino acids. Germline values: CDR1 MNHNY, CDR2 SVGAGI (reference sequence). Findings and caveats of the study: Among the lowest peripheral clonal expansion occurred in 0.1-3.0 mg/kg partial responders. The study observed clonal expansion of CD4+ and CD8+ blood T cells by week 6 at 0.1 to 3.0 mg/kg. The work left the antigen specificity of expanded peripheral T cells undetermined. Averaged across samples, CD8+ T cells carried more expanded clones than CD4+ did.

Material: CD4+ or CD8+ T cells sorted from blood, obtained in a trial of the OX40 agonist ivuxolimab. The source of this sequence is an adult with an advanced solid tumor such as melanoma, head and neck, liver or kidney cancer. The chain recombines TRBV6-6 with TRBJ1-1; D ambiguous. In nucleotides, the CDR3 is TGTGCCAGCAGTTACTCGAGTTCAGTGAACACTGAAGCTTTCTTT. It encodes CASSYSSSVNTEAFF.